These T cell receptor beta chains were read from a single sample in a study of cytomegalovirus exposure and HLA in healthy donors. Assay: immunoSEQ multiplex PCR; the TCRdb copy retains only in-frame clones and omits some. Of under 200,000 clones listed, roughly 90% are singletons. The source material was PBMCs. All receptors derive from a woman in her late teens or twenties in good health and CMV-seropositive. Each CDR3 is given without its conserved first and last residue. Clone size is not always given. Where it is, it says once, few, many or a class for expanded clones.

j_call | v_call | clone_size | cdr3_aa
TRBJ2-7 | TRBV7-2 | NA | ASSSEGGNHYEQY
TRBJ1-2 | TRBV5-1 | NA | ASSFIVSDRGFYGYT
TRBJ2-2 | TRBV9 | NA | ASSPSGGTGELF
TRBJ1-2 | TRBV6-4 | once | ARFLTVYGYT
TRBJ1-1 | TRBV19 | NA | ASSIQGAWDTEAF
TRBJ2-7 | TRBV27 | NA | ASSWGTRSYEQY
TRBJ2-7 | TRBV21-1 | NA | ASSLWTAYEQY
TRBJ2-3 | TRBV13 | once | ASSLGRTSGTDTQY
TRBJ2-7 | TRBV7-9 | NA | ASSLRQGGLYEQY
TRBJ2-7 | TRBV7-2 | NA | ASSLGYGSYEQY
TRBJ2-5 | TRBV4-3 | NA | ASSQDPGETQY
TRBJ1-5 | TRBV2 | once | ASSDAGGLGQPQH
TRBJ2-5 | TRBV7-8 | NA | ASSLWQGARQTQY
TRBJ2-1 | TRBV19 | NA | ASSMLAENNEQF
TRBJ2-1 | TRBV28 | NA | ASTNYNEQF
TRBJ2-7 | TRBV2 | NA | ASSGGDRGPYEQY